This T cell receptor (beta chain) was sequenced for a study of vaccination and CD4 T cells after COVID-19. Points on this clonotype: The antigen is unknown.

Treatment in this sample: roughly ten-day PBMC culture with coronavirus spike peptide pools or control peptides (ViraFEST assay). The ViraFEST method relied on peptide pools to expand antigen-specific T cells, followed by TCR sequencing. The CDR3 runs to 15 residues. Germline V gene lookup returns CDR1 LNHDA and CDR2 SQIVND (reference sequence). V gave up 6 bases and J gave up 5 bases, with 16 bases separating them. Cultured CD4+ T cell DNA was sequenced using the Oncomine TCR Beta short-read assay. TCRdb re-called the PCR reads through MiXCR, storing one row per CDR3 protein. The top ten hold roughly 8% of the sample, which has under 20,000 distinct CDR3 sequences, more than 20% seen once.

The specimen was cultured CD4+ T cells from blood. The TCR comes from a human donor with COVID-19. The V call is TRBV19, the J call TRBJ2-2; D remains unclear. CDR3 coding DNA: TGTGCCAGTAGGCTAGAGCTTCCGAGGACCGGGGAGCTGTTTTTT. Translated: CASRLELPRTGELFF.